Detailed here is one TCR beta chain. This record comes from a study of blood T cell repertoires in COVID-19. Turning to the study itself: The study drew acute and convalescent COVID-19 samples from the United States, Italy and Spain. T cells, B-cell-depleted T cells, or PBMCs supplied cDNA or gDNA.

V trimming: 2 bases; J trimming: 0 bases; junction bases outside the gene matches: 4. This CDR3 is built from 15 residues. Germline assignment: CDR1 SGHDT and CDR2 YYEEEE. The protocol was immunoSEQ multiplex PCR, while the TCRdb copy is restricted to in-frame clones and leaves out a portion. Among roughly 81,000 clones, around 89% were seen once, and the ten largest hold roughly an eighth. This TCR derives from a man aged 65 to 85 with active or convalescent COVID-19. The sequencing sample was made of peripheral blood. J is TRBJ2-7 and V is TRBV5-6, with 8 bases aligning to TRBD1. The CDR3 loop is CASSFGTGSSYEQYF. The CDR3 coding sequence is TGTGCCAGCAGCTTTGGGACAGGAAGCTCCTACGAGCAGTACTTC. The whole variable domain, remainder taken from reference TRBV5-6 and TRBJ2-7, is DAGVTQSPTHLIKTRGQQVTLRCSPKSGHDTVSWYQQALGQGPQFIFQYYEEEERQRGNFPDRFSGHQFPNYSSELNVNALLLGDSALYLCASSFGTGSSYEQYFGPGTRLTVT.